The rows below give T cell receptor beta chains drawn from one sample of a study of blood T cells in healthy people across ages. MiXCR, run by TCRdb on the 5' RACE reads, gives a single entry per CDR3 protein. The sample has about 930,000 distinct CDR3 sequences; 25% to 35% are singletons. The same data also contributed to another study, on T cells of mothers and their children.

The specimen was blood. All receptors come from a woman between 40 and 55 years old in good health. The CDR3 runs from the conserved cysteine through the conserved F or W. The size field is filled for only some rows; it gives once, few, many or a size class.

v_call,clone_size,cdr3_aa
TRBV10-3,.,CAISRSGSINYGHTF
TRBV27,.,CASSSRVSVYNEQFF
TRBV5-1,many,CASSPRTDQETQYF
TRBV10-3,.,CAIRGQGDNQPQHF
TRBV30,many,CAWRSPGFGVYEQYF
TRBV29-1,.,CGVAGALTGLGANVLTF
TRBV7-3,many,CASSLRDRPSSPLHF
TRBV7-3,.,CASSLRQGGPLHF
TRBV28,.,CASSSTGGVRTEAFF
TRBV7-9,.,CASTTGTGDATSSGANVLTF
TRBV5-1,few,CASSSTGGAGGGYTF
TRBV5-1,.,CVSSTRQGRSDTQYF
TRBV28,few,CASSLGEGSLYEQYF
TRBV5-6,few,CASSLGQGRINTEAFF
TRBV28,once,CASSFFSRELVNYGYTF
TRBV6-6,.,CASRGREMNTEAFF
TRBV29-1,few,CSVGRQGNEKLFF
TRBV7-2,.,CASSPRNNEKLFF
TRBV9,few,CASNVGPGTLSYEQYF
TRBV27,.,CASSRGQGEDGYTF
TRBV7-9,many,CASSLWDRGYEQYF
TRBV7-2,.,CASSLDREKRYGYTF
TRBV5-6,.,CASSFQGQNQPQHF
TRBV18,.,CASSPRSVLLYEQYF
TRBV24-1,many,CATSEGQYGYTF
TRBV9,few,CASSPRVVSGNTIYF
TRBV20-1,few,CSARVGSSGSDTQYF
TRBV5-1,.,CASSLAGQGPPGGYTF
TRBV7-2,once,CASSSLPGLERETQYF
TRBV20-1,few,CSARDYGREKLYYGYTF
TRBV7-2,many,CASSVRVNDKQYF
TRBV28,.,CASRQTNKKLFF
TRBV10-3,many,CAINREPTSEQYF
TRBV4-1,.,CASSQVSQNTEAFF
TRBV20-1,many,CSASYHMAYEQYF
TRBV28,few,CASSDQVDRLGNEKLFF
TRBV12-3/TRBV12-4,many,CASSIAGLGETQYF
TRBV28,.,CASSFQLWNTEAFF
TRBV5-1,many,CASRLYSVDEQYF
TRBV7-9,.,CASSLGGTGVLNEKLFF
TRBV13,few,CASRDTELNTEAFF
TRBV10-3,many,CAIKGTSNYEQYF
TRBV12-3/TRBV12-4,.,CVSSLIGREKRFF
TRBV12-3/TRBV12-4,.,CASSSSHNRDWSTEQYF
TRBV18,once,CASSPVRVAGSTGELFF
TRBV27,.,CASSQRGGATNEKLFF
TRBV5-1,once,CASSAGHLYGYTF
TRBV12-3/TRBV12-4,many,CASSFGTRNYEQYF
TRBV12-3/TRBV12-4,.,CASNSGLGNQPQHF
TRBV28,.,CASSLRTPPETQYF
TRBV7-3,few,CASSPMGSGANVLTF
TRBV5-6,few,CASSLVGGRFSGYTF
TRBV20-1,.,CSALPFRDNYGYTF
TRBV12-3/TRBV12-4,.,CASSPASASPDAQYF
TRBV7-2,many,CASSEQISGANVLTF
TRBV12-3/TRBV12-4,.,CASSLGVGPPLHF
TRBV10-3,.,CAISERGQGEAFF